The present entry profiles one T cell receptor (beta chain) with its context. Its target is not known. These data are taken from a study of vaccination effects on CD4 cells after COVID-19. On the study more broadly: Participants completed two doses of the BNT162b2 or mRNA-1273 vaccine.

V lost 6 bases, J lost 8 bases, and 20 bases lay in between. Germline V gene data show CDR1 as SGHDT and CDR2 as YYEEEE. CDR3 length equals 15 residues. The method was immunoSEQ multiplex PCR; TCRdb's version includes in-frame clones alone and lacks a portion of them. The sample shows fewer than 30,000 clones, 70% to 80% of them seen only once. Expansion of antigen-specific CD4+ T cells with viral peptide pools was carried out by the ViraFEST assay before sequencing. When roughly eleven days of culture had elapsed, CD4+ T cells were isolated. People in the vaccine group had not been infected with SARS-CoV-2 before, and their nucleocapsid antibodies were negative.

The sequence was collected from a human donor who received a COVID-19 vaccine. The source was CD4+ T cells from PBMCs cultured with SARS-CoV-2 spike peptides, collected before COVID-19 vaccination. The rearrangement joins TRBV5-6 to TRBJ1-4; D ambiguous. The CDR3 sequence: CASNPSWLREEKLFF. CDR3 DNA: TGTGCCAGCAACCCCTCTTGGCTAAGGGAAGAAAAACTGTTTTTT.